This paragraph covers one TCR beta chain sequence. CDR1 and CDR2 (germline): SGHTA, FQGNSA. V lost 4 bases, J lost 1 base, and 22 bases lay in between. This CDR3 has 18 amino acids. This sample was included in a study of T cells in Graves' hyperthyroidism and ophthalmopathy. Amplification of TCR beta CDR3 regions was performed using RNA transcripts as template. Initially, a first-round RT-PCR of the TCR CDR3 employed the HTBI primer set. Each CDR3 protein is one row after TCRdb ran MiXCR on the multiplex PCR reads. The sample includes about 620,000 distinct CDR3 sequences, roughly 17% seen only once; the top ten take around 4%. Diagnostic assessment was based on clinical symptoms, serum thyroxine and TRAb, thyroid ultrasound and orbital computed tomography.

The sequenced material came from blood. The sequence was collected from a woman aged 25-40 years with Graves' hyperthyroidism. The V gene is TRBV7-2, the J gene TRBJ1-2; D is unclear. CDR3 residues: CASSSRAAGHSVNYGYTF. In nucleotides, the CDR3 is TGTGCCAGCAGCTCACGCGCGGCAGGCCACTCCGTTAACTATGGCTACACCTTC.